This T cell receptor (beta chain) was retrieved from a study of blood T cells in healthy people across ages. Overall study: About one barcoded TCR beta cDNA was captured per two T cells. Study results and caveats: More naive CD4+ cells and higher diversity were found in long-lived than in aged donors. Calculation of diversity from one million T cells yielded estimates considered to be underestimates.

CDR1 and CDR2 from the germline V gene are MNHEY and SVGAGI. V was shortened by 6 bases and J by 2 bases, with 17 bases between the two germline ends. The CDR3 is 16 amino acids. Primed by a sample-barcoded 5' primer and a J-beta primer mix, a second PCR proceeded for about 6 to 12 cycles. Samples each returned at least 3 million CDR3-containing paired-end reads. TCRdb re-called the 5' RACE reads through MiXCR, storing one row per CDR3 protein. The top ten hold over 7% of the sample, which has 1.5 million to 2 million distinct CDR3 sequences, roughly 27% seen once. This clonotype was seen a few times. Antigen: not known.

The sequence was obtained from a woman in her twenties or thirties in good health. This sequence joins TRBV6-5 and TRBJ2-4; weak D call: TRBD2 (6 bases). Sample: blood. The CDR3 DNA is TGTGCCAGCAGCCCCTTTGGAGGGAATACCAAAAACATTCAGTACTTC. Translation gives CASSPFGGNTKNIQYF.